This T cell receptor (beta chain) was documented in a study of T-cell memory formation after mild COVID-19. About the research overall: Clusters of TCRs were largely donor specific. Whole-study results and caveats: A second wave expanding day 15 to 37 was CD4+-biased; contracting clones were balanced.

This clonotype was seen only a few times. The antigen remains undetermined. TCR alpha and TCR beta cDNA libraries with sample barcodes and UMIs came from 5'RACE using constant-segment primers. TCRdb processed the 5' RACE reads anew with MiXCR; each CDR3 protein has one entry. The sample shows 110,000 to 150,000 distinct CDR3 sequences, roughly 13% of them seen only once. Germline trimming cut 7 bases from V and 2 bases from J; bases unmatched to any gene: 4. Germline V CDR1 and CDR2: MNHEY, SVGAGI. The CDR3 extends over 15 amino acids. The specimen sequenced was PBMCs or a T cell subset sorted from them (not recorded which). This chain connects TRBV6-5 to TRBJ2-6; 8 bases are shared with TRBD1. The clonotype originates from an adult woman who had mild COVID-19 (a few samples of this study predate the infection). Cell type and time point are not known. CDR3 coding DNA: TGTGCCAGCACCAGGGGGCTAACTGGGGCCAACGTCCTGACTTTC. It codes for CASTRGLTGANVLTF.